This T cell receptor (beta chain) is drawn from a study of PD-1 blockade in classical Hodgkin lymphoma. Study-level results: TCR diversity in CD4+, not CD8+, cells rose significantly by C4D1. According to reports, newly diagnosed patients had lower baseline TCR diversity than healthy donors, and relapsed/refractory patients had lower baseline TCR diversity still. The repertoire differences lack a defined cause, possibly disease activity or prior therapy.

Each of the patients experienced relapse following autologous stem cell transplantation, and their brentuximab vedotin exposure differed. The V and J ends lost 11 bases and 7 bases respectively, with 15 bases between them. This CDR3 spans 12 amino acids. Looked up from germline, CDR1 is ENHRY and CDR2 is SYGVKD. Some clones are missing from TCRdb's copy, which holds only in-frame ones; the method was immunoSEQ multiplex PCR. In the table there are 95,000 or so clones, around 80% of which are singletons. As to this clone: Its cognate antigen is unknown.

Sequenced here: peripheral blood mononuclear cells (PBMCs), sampled at baseline. The sequence was collected from a human donor with classical Hodgkin lymphoma. V gene TRBV10-3 combines with J gene TRBJ2-1; D is unclear. The CDR3 sequence is CAASYGPNEQFF. The CDR3 DNA follows: TGTGCCGCGAGCTACGGACCTAATGAGCAGTTCTTC.